These 26 T cell receptor beta chains share one sample of origin, sequenced in a study of CD8 T cells in Susac syndrome (dated by TCRdb to 2018 to 2020). Library construction relied on the immunoSEQ multiplex PCR assay. RNA was extracted using the RNeasy kit, and roughly 0.5 to 1 microgram was reverse transcribed with random hexamers. The public reads were run again by TCRdb, first through fastp at Q25 and then through MiXCR, and only productive beta chains were kept. Rows with one shared CDR3 protein collapse into an entry with the most common genes and DNA. The table for this sample lists 120,000 to 150,000 distinct CDR3 sequences; 94% of them were counted only once. Of the sample, approximately 0.08% is held by the ten largest clones. Sequencing input: CD4+ T cells from PBMCs. These TCRs come from a human donor in good health.

This chain uses TRBV20-1 with TRBJ1-2; D call uncertain. Trimming stripped 4 bases from V and 4 bases from J, with 22 bases between. CDR1 is DFQATT, CDR2 SNEGSKA, per germline (reference sequence). The CDR3 covers 16 residues. In DNA, the CDR3 is TGCAGTGCTACCCGATTGCAAAGGGTCGCCGGCTATGGCTACACCTTC. It codes for CSATRLQRVAGYGYTF.

As DNA, the CDR3 is TGCGCCAGCAGCTTGGTGGGGGGCGCCGGGAACACTGAAGCTTTCTTT. This encodes CASSLVGGAGNTEAFF. The J gene is TRBJ1-1, the V gene TRBV5-1; maybe TRBD1 (6 bases). CDR3 length equals 16 residues. Trimming took off 0 bases at V and 1 base at J, with 13 bases between the two ends. Looked up from germline, CDR1 is SGHRS and CDR2 is YFSETQ.

CDR3 coding DNA: TGCAGCGTTGGGTCAGCCCCTGTTGACACTGAAGCTTTCTTT. It is translated as CSVGSAPVDTEAFF. The genes are TRBV29-1 and TRBJ1-1; D not certain. CDR3 length: 14 residues. Trimming shortened V by 4 bases and J by 3 bases, and 15 bases separated the two germline ends. Per the germline V gene, CDR1 is SQVTM and CDR2 is ANQGSEA.

This clonotype came up a few times. The gene calls are TRBV12-3 or TRBV12-4 and TRBJ2-2; 11 bases are a match to TRBD1. CDR3 length: 15 amino acids. V shed 3 bases, J shed 4 bases, and the junction held 1 base outside the gene matches. The CDR3 protein is CASSFGTGGTGELFF. CDR3 sequence (DNA): TGTGCCAGCAGTTTCGGGACAGGGGGCACCGGGGAGCTGTTTTTT.

The gene calls are TRBV7-9 and TRBJ2-5, with D tentatively TRBD1 (6 bases). CDR3 length: 13 amino acids. Germline V CDR1 and CDR2: SEHNR, FQNEAQ (reference sequence). The germline V and J ends were trimmed by 3 bases and 3 bases, with 8 bases remaining between them. This chain's CDR3 is CASSFRGEETQYF. CDR3 nucleotide sequence: TGTGCCAGCAGCTTCAGGGGTGAAGAGACCCAGTACTTC.

The chain couples TRBV7-9 to TRBJ2-7; D is uncertain. Germline V gene data show CDR1 as SEHNR and CDR2 as FQNEAQ (reference sequence). V dropped 5 bases and J dropped 2 bases, with 16 bases sitting between them. This CDR3 comprises 15 residues. The CDR3 nucleotides read TGTGCCAGCAGCCCGCGGACGGCCCGACCCTACGAGCAGTACTTC. Amino acids: CASSPRTARPYEQYF.

The J gene is TRBJ1-1, the V gene TRBV2; no definite D call. The length of the CDR3 is 14 residues. CDR1 SNHLY and CDR2 FYNNEI come from the germline V gene. V was clipped by 6 bases and J by 2 bases, with 13 bases between them. CDR3 protein: CASSKAARNTEAFF. CDR3 nucleotide sequence: TGTGCCAGCAGCAAAGCCGCCAGAAACACTGAAGCTTTCTTT.

CDR3 nucleotides: TGTGCCAGCAGCTTAGTAGGCCTAGCGGTCCGCGAGCAGTACTTC. Protein sequence: CASSLVGLAVREQYF. This chain connects TRBV7-2 to TRBJ2-7, with 7 bases matching TRBD2. V lost 1 base and J lost 6; bases outside the gene matches: 9. The CDR3 is 15 amino acids. Germline V gives CDR1 SGHTA, CDR2 FQGNSA.

The CDR3 DNA sequence: TGTGCCAGCAGTTCACAGGGGTTTGGCTACACCTTC. The encoded protein is CASSSQGFGYTF. The V and J genes are TRBV9 and TRBJ1-2; TRBD1 agrees at 7 bases. The CDR3 runs 12 residues. V gave up 5 bases and J gave up 7 bases; unmatched junction bases: 5. Germline V gene sequence: CDR1 SGDLS, CDR2 YYNGEE.

The chain uses TRBV2 and TRBJ2-7; 7 bases align to TRBD2. The J segment lost 5 bases and the V segment lost 8 bases, leaving 12 bases of the junction unmatched. This CDR3 contains 14 residues. Germline V lookup: CDR1 SNHLY, CDR2 FYNNEI. DNA for the CDR3: TGTGCCAGCCACAGAATGCGGGAGAGCAACGAGCAGTACTTC. This translates into CASHRMRESNEQYF.

The rearrangement joins TRBV2 to TRBJ2-2; D gene uncertain. The CDR3 is made up of 15 amino acids. Trimming stripped 6 bases from V and 0 bases from J, with 11 bases between. Per the germline V gene, CDR1 is SNHLY and CDR2 is FYNNEI. The CDR3 protein is CASRLSPSNTGELFF. Here the CDR3 DNA reads TGTGCCAGCAGGCTTAGTCCTTCGAACACCGGGGAGCTGTTTTTT.

V and J are TRBV20-1 and TRBJ1-3; D remains unclear. Germline V gene data show CDR1 as DFQATT and CDR2 as SNEGSKA (reference sequence). The length of the CDR3 is 16 residues. The V and J ends lost 2 bases and 0 bases respectively, with 14 bases between them. The CDR3 nucleotides are TGCAGTGCTAGATTAAGGGAGAGTTCCTCTGGAAACACCATATATTTT. It yields the protein CSARLRESSSGNTIYF.

This clonotype appeared a single time. The rearrangement uses TRBV20-1 and TRBJ1-1; 9 bases match TRBD1. J was trimmed by 3 bases and V by 0 bases; bases with no gene match: 5. Looked up from germline, CDR1 is DFQATT and CDR2 is SNEGSKA (reference sequence). CDR3 size: 15 residues. In nucleotides, the CDR3 is TGCAGTGCTAGAGAATTTAGACAGGGGGACACTGAAGCTTTCTTT. The encoded protein is CSAREFRQGDTEAFF.

The V gene is TRBV20-1, the J gene TRBJ1-2; 12 bases agree with TRBD1. Germline CDR1 is DFQATT and CDR2 is SNEGSKA (reference sequence). V trimming: 0 bases; J trimming: 7 bases; junction bases outside the gene matches: 9. This CDR3 has 16 residues. The CDR3, as DNA: TGCAGTGCTAGAGATCGGATGGGACAGGGGGCGTCTGGCTACACCTTC. Protein product: CSARDRMGQGASGYTF.

This clonotype was observed a few times. This chain links TRBV10-3 with TRBJ2-3, with D perhaps matching TRBD1 or TRBD2 (6 bases each). This CDR3 region has 15 residues. Germline V lookup: CDR1 ENHRY, CDR2 SYGVKD. Trimming stripped 10 bases from V and 4 bases from J, with 21 bases between. This chain's CDR3 is CATRGSTEGADTQYF. As DNA, the CDR3 is TGTGCCACCAGGGGAAGTACGGAGGGGGCAGATACGCAGTATTTT.

The V gene is TRBV10-3, the J gene TRBJ1-1, with D perhaps matching TRBD1 (6 bases). CDR1 and CDR2 (germline): ENHRY, SYGVKD. The CDR3 extends over 13 amino acids. The ends were cut back, 5 bases at V and 2 bases at J, with 9 bases in the middle. The CDR3 DNA follows: TGTGCCATCAGTATGGACAGTAACACTGAAGCTTTCTTT. Protein sequence: CAISMDSNTEAFF.

This clonotype has a single count. This sequence joins TRBV23-1 and TRBJ2-1; unclear D gene. TRBV23-1 has ORF status, its function being uncertain. V shed 7 bases and J shed 6 bases, with 19 bases lying between them. The CDR3 spans 15 residues. This CDR3 reads CASINSRGVRNEQFF. CDR3 bases: TGCGCCAGCATAAACTCCCGTGGGGTTCGCAATGAGCAGTTCTTC.

This clonotype turned up a few times. The chain carries TRBV5-1 and TRBJ2-7; the match to TRBD1 covers 9 bases. The CDR3 covers 15 residues. Germline V CDR1 and CDR2: SGHRS, YFSETQ. After removal of 0 bases from V and 4 bases from J, the junction contained 5 bases not matched to a gene. The CDR3 sequence: CASSLGSGQGYEQYF. The CDR3 DNA is TGCGCCAGCAGCTTGGGCTCGGGACAGGGATACGAGCAGTACTTC.

The rearrangement links TRBV19 to TRBJ1-5, with D possibly matching TRBD1 (5 bases). The length of the CDR3 is 13 residues. The germline gives CDR1 LNHDA, CDR2 SQIVND (reference sequence). V was trimmed by 7 bases and J by 9 bases, leaving 16 bases between them. CDR3 sequence reads: CASTLNRGRPQHF. The CDR3 bases are TGTGCCAGTACCCTCAATCGGGGGAGGCCCCAGCATTTT. The full variable domain, with the rest looked up from reference TRBV19 and TRBJ1-5, is DGGITQSPKYLFRKEGQNVTLSCEQNLNHDAMYWYRQDPGQGLRLIYYSQIVNDFQKGDIAEGYSVSREKKESFPLTVTSAQKNPTAFYLCASTLNRGRPQHFGDGTRLSIL.

CDR3 nucleotides: TGCAGCGTTGAAGGGACAGGGGTGGAGACCCAGTACTTC. Amino acid sequence: CSVEGTGVETQYF. V usage is TRBV29-1 and J usage is TRBJ2-5; 9 positions match TRBD1. V lost 1 base, J lost 5 bases, and 2 bases stayed unmatched. This CDR3 spans 13 amino acids. The V gene's germline CDR1 is SQVTM and CDR2 ANQGSEA.

The rearrangement links TRBV9 to TRBJ2-5; D uncertain. V was shortened by 0 bases and J by 0 bases, with 12 bases between the two germline ends. From germline, CDR1 is SGDLS and CDR2 YYNGEE. This CDR3 spans 16 amino acids. The CDR3 nucleotides are TGTGCCAGCAGCGTAGATTTAGGGATGTACCAAGAGACCCAGTACTTC. Protein: CASSVDLGMYQETQYF.

This clonotype was found a few times. The rearrangement links TRBV30 to TRBJ2-7; D possibly matches TRBD1 or TRBD2 (5 bases each). V was trimmed by 4 bases and J by 0 bases, leaving 16 bases between them. This CDR3 has 15 amino acids. Germline V CDR1 and CDR2: GTSNPN, SVGIG (reference sequence). The CDR3 DNA reads TGTGCCTGGAATTTCCGGGACCGGGTCTCCTACGAGCAGTACTTC. This codes for CAWNFRDRVSYEQYF.

The chain carries TRBV20-1 and TRBJ2-7; possible D gene TRBD2, 7 bases. V shed 0 bases and J shed 3 bases, with 12 bases lying between them. CDR3 length: 14 residues. Germline V lookup: CDR1 DFQATT, CDR2 SNEGSKA (reference sequence). The DNA of the CDR3 is TGCAGTGCTAGAGAAAGCGGGGACAACTACGAGCAGTACTTC. Translation gives CSARESGDNYEQYF.

The chain recombines TRBV30 with TRBJ1-1, with no clear D. Per the germline V gene, CDR1 is GTSNPN and CDR2 is SVGIG (reference sequence). The CDR3 covers 15 residues. Trimming stripped 3 bases from V and 5 bases from J, with 19 bases between. The DNA of the CDR3 is TGTGCCTGGAGGGGCAATAGGATAGACGGGACTGAAGCTTTCTTT. Amino acid sequence: CAWRGNRIDGTEAFF.

V is TRBV3-1 and J is TRBJ1-2, with 8 bases aligning to TRBD1. Germline loops: CDR1 LGHDT, CDR2 YNNKEL (reference sequence). There are 15 residues in the CDR3. J was trimmed by 3 bases and V by 1 base; bases with no gene match: 4. CDR3 DNA: TGTGCCAGCAGCCAAGCCTCAGGGGGCTACTATGGCTACACCTTC. Translating gives CASSQASGGYYGYTF.

The CDR3 loop is CSARDGRQRLQANYGYTF. CDR3 sequence (DNA): TGCAGTGCTAGAGATGGGCGGCAGCGACTACAAGCTAACTATGGCTACACCTTC. The chain employs TRBV20-1 and TRBJ1-2, with D uncertain. The germline V gene has CDR1 DFQATT and CDR2 SNEGSKA (reference sequence). Trimming pared 0 bases from V and 0 bases from J, leaving 20 bases between. CDR3 length: 18 amino acids.